These T cell receptor beta chains were read from a single sample in a study of T cells in Graves' hyperthyroidism and ophthalmopathy. TCRdb called the multiplex PCR reads again in MiXCR, with one record for every CDR3 protein. The sample includes approximately 400,000 distinct CDR3 sequences, approximately 14% of them seen just once. The sequenced sample was blood. The receptors were gathered from a woman aged 18 to 35 with Graves' hyperthyroidism that later progressed to Graves' ophthalmopathy. Each CDR3 is given with its conserved first and last residue. The D gene is left open where the match is weak. A clone size is listed for some rows: how often the clone was seen (once, few, many), or a class if it is expanded.

j_call: TRBJ1-2; v_call: TRBV7-9; clone_size: many; d_call: .; cdr3_nt: TGTGCCAGCAGCTTAAAGCAGGGTCCCTATGGCTACACCTTC; cdr3_aa: CASSLKQGPYGYTF
j_call: TRBJ2-1; v_call: TRBV10-3; clone_size: few; d_call: .; cdr3_nt: TGTGCCATCAGCCCTGACAGGAAAAACCTCAATGAGCAGTTCTTC; cdr3_aa: CAISPDRKNLNEQFF
j_call: TRBJ2-3; v_call: TRBV11-2; clone_size: many; d_call: .; cdr3_nt: TGTGCCAGCAGCTCACGAGGCAGTACCCGAGCGGGCACAGATACGCAGTATTTT; cdr3_aa: CASSSRGSTRAGTDTQYF
j_call: TRBJ2-2; v_call: TRBV6-5; clone_size: few; d_call: .; cdr3_nt: TGTGCCAGCAGTTACTCGGGCAGGAGTACGAACACCGGGGAGCTGTTTTTT; cdr3_aa: CASSYSGRSTNTGELFF
j_call: TRBJ2-7; v_call: TRBV7-9; clone_size: .; d_call: TRBD1; cdr3_nt: TGTGCCAGCAGACCCGCAACCGGGACAGGGTTCCACGAGCAGTACTTC; cdr3_aa: CASRPATGTGFHEQYF
j_call: TRBJ2-1; v_call: TRBV7-9; clone_size: .; d_call: .; cdr3_nt: TGTGCCAGCAGCCCACCTAGCGAGAGCTCCTACAATGAGCAGTTCTTC; cdr3_aa: CASSPPSESSYNEQFF
j_call: TRBJ2-3; v_call: TRBV6-1; clone_size: .; d_call: TRBD1; cdr3_nt: TGTGCCAGCACTACTGGGACAGGGTTTAGAGATACGCAGTATTTT; cdr3_aa: CASTTGTGFRDTQYF
j_call: TRBJ2-2; v_call: TRBV27; clone_size: many; d_call: .; cdr3_nt: TGTGCCAGCAGTTTTAGTTACGAGATAGACACCGGGGAGCTGTTTTTT; cdr3_aa: CASSFSYEIDTGELFF
j_call: TRBJ1-6; v_call: TRBV19; clone_size: .; d_call: .; cdr3_nt: TGTGCCAGTAGGCCAGGGACGGACTCACCCCTCCACTTT; cdr3_aa: CASRPGTDSPLHF
j_call: TRBJ2-6; v_call: TRBV5-1; clone_size: .; d_call: .; cdr3_nt: TGCGCCAGCAGCTCAGGGTCTGGGGCCAACGTCCTGACTTTC; cdr3_aa: CASSSGSGANVLTF
j_call: TRBJ1-1; v_call: TRBV20-1; clone_size: many; d_call: .; cdr3_nt: TGCAGTGCTAGAGATCTCCTGGGGACGAACACTGAAGCTTTCTTT; cdr3_aa: CSARDLLGTNTEAFF
j_call: TRBJ2-7; v_call: TRBV7-2; clone_size: many; d_call: .; cdr3_nt: TGTGCCAGCAGCCGTCGGGGACCCCTAGGCTCCTACGAGCAGTACTTC; cdr3_aa: CASSRRGPLGSYEQYF
j_call: TRBJ2-7; v_call: TRBV27; clone_size: many; d_call: .; cdr3_nt: TGTGCCAGCAGTTTAGGGGGAAACTACGAGCAGTACTTC; cdr3_aa: CASSLGGNYEQYF
j_call: TRBJ2-3; v_call: TRBV6-5; clone_size: many; d_call: TRBD2; cdr3_nt: TGTGCCAGCAGTTACCCTCTCCGGGAGGGAACCACAGATACGCAGTATTTT; cdr3_aa: CASSYPLREGTTDTQYF
j_call: TRBJ2-1; v_call: TRBV28; clone_size: many; d_call: TRBD2; cdr3_nt: TGTGCCAGCAGTCCTCCGGGACTAGCGGGAGTGTATGAGCAGTTCTTC; cdr3_aa: CASSPPGLAGVYEQFF
j_call: TRBJ2-7; v_call: TRBV19; clone_size: .; d_call: .; cdr3_nt: TGTGCCAGTAGTTGGACGATCTCCTACGAGCAGTACTTC; cdr3_aa: CASSWTISYEQYF
j_call: TRBJ2-7; v_call: TRBV12-3/TRBV12-4; clone_size: many; d_call: .; cdr3_nt: TGTGCCAGCGGGGGCCAGGGCTACGAGCAGTACTTC; cdr3_aa: CASGGQGYEQYF
j_call: TRBJ2-3; v_call: TRBV2; clone_size: .; d_call: TRBD2; cdr3_nt: TGTGCCAGCTCGGGACTAGCGGGAGGGCCCACAGATACGCAGTATTTT; cdr3_aa: CASSGLAGGPTDTQYF
j_call: TRBJ1-6; v_call: TRBV28; clone_size: few; d_call: .; cdr3_nt: TGTGCCACCGGACAGTATAATTCACCCCTCCACTTT; cdr3_aa: CATGQYNSPLHF
j_call: TRBJ2-1; v_call: TRBV6-1; clone_size: many; d_call: TRBD2; cdr3_nt: TGTGCCAGCGCCCGACCGAATAGCGGGAGCGACAACAATGAGCAGTTCTTC; cdr3_aa: CASARPNSGSDNNEQFF
j_call: TRBJ1-2; v_call: TRBV12-3/TRBV12-4; clone_size: many; d_call: .; cdr3_nt: TGTGCCAGCAGTCCCTTCACAGGGTCTAACTATGGCTACACCTTC; cdr3_aa: CASSPFTGSNYGYTF
j_call: TRBJ2-2; v_call: TRBV5-1; clone_size: .; d_call: .; cdr3_nt: TGCGCCAGCAGCTTTGTGGCGGGGAAGACTACCGGGGAGCTGTTTTTT; cdr3_aa: CASSFVAGKTTGELFF
j_call: TRBJ1-4; v_call: TRBV12-3/TRBV12-4; clone_size: few; d_call: .; cdr3_nt: TGTGCCAGCAGTTTTGAGGAAAAACTGTTTTTT; cdr3_aa: CASSFEEKLFF
j_call: TRBJ1-5; v_call: TRBV30; clone_size: .; d_call: TRBD1; cdr3_nt: TGTGCCTGGAGCAAACCCCCGGGACAGGGCAATCAGCCCCAGCATTTT; cdr3_aa: CAWSKPPGQGNQPQHF
j_call: TRBJ1-6; v_call: TRBV4-2; clone_size: few; d_call: .; cdr3_nt: TGTGCCAGCAGCCCCCGGGGAGATTCACCCCTCCACTTT; cdr3_aa: CASSPRGDSPLHF
j_call: TRBJ1-2; v_call: TRBV29-1; clone_size: few; d_call: .; cdr3_nt: TGCAGCGTTGAAGGGGGTCCGTATGGCTACACCTTC; cdr3_aa: CSVEGGPYGYTF
j_call: TRBJ1-6; v_call: TRBV6-1; clone_size: .; d_call: .; cdr3_nt: TGTGCCGGGACACGGACGGATAGTTCACCCCTCCACTTT; cdr3_aa: CAGTRTDSSPLHF
j_call: TRBJ2-5; v_call: TRBV6-1; clone_size: few; d_call: TRBD2; cdr3_nt: TGTGCCAGCACCCACGGGGGGTTAGAGACCCAGTACTTC; cdr3_aa: CASTHGGLETQYF
j_call: TRBJ1-1; v_call: TRBV29-1; clone_size: many; d_call: .; cdr3_nt: TGCAGCGTTGTTTGGGGGTCTGAAGCTTTCTTT; cdr3_aa: CSVVWGSEAFF
j_call: TRBJ2-3; v_call: TRBV9; clone_size: .; d_call: .; cdr3_nt: TGTGCCAGCAGCGAGGGGGACTACTCCACAGATACGCAGTATTTT; cdr3_aa: CASSEGDYSTDTQYF
j_call: TRBJ2-1; v_call: TRBV28; clone_size: many; d_call: TRBD1; cdr3_nt: TGTGCCAGCAGTTATCTCCGACGGACAGGGGGGATGGAGCAGTTCTTC; cdr3_aa: CASSYLRRTGGMEQFF
j_call: TRBJ2-3; v_call: TRBV4-2; clone_size: .; d_call: .; cdr3_nt: TGTGCCAGCAGCCAAGATTGGGTCGGTACAGATACGCAGTATTTT; cdr3_aa: CASSQDWVGTDTQYF
j_call: TRBJ1-3; v_call: TRBV18; clone_size: many; d_call: TRBD1; cdr3_nt: TGTGCCAGCTCACTCGGACAGGGGACGGCTGGAAACACCATATATTTT; cdr3_aa: CASSLGQGTAGNTIYF